This is a list of T cell receptor beta chains from one sample in a study of T cells in localized non-small cell lung cancer. Some clones are missing from TCRdb's copy, which holds only in-frame ones; the method was immunoSEQ multiplex PCR. This sample has about 24,000 clones, with over 75% found just once. The source material was PBMCs, sampled before any cancer treatment. The receptors derive from a man between 40 and 70 years old with stage II lung adenocarcinoma. Both conserved end residues are part of each CDR3. D genes are given only for firm matches. Expanded clones get a size class; other rows say once, few or many, or leave the size out.

J gene	V gene	D gene	clone size	CDR3 protein	CDR3 DNA
TRBJ2-3	TRBV19	.	.	CASSPARGITDTQYF	TGTGCCAGTAGCCCCGCGAGGGGGATCACAGATACGCAGTATTTT
TRBJ1-1	TRBV29-1	.	.	CSVEDARNTEAFF	TGCAGCGTTGAAGATGCGCGGAACACTGAAGCTTTCTTT
TRBJ1-1	TRBV10-3	.	few	CAIRGGTEAFF	TGTGCCATCAGGGGAGGGACTGAAGCTTTCTTT
TRBJ2-3	TRBV5-6	TRBD2	.	CASTSTGLAGLISTDTQYF	TGTGCCAGCACCTCAACTGGACTAGCGGGACTCATTAGCACAGATACGCAGTATTTT
TRBJ2-7	TRBV2	.	few	CASSEQAYEQYF	TGTGCCAGCAGTGAACAAGCCTACGAGCAGTACTTC
TRBJ1-1	TRBV4-1	.	.	CASSQDSVEGTEAFF	TGCGCCAGCAGCCAAGATTCGGTCGAGGGCACTGAAGCTTTCTTT
TRBJ1-2	TRBV5-1	.	.	CASSLADTGRWDGYTF	TGCGCCAGCAGCTTGGCAGATACAGGGAGGTGGGATGGCTACACCTTC
TRBJ1-1	TRBV18	.	.	CASSPPLNTEAFF	TGTGCCAGCTCACCACCCCTGAACACTGAAGCTTTCTTT
TRBJ1-2	TRBV23-1	.	.	CARGSGARAYYGYTF	TGCGCCAGGGGTTCAGGGGCCCGGGCGTACTATGGCTACACCTTC
TRBJ2-7	TRBV18	TRBD1	once	CASSPQGQVNSEQYF	TGTGCCAGCTCCCCCCAGGGACAGGTCAATTCCGAGCAGTACTTC
TRBJ2-1	TRBV30	.	once	CAWTSLYEQFF	TGTGCCTGGACTAGCCTCTACGAGCAGTTCTTC
TRBJ2-2	TRBV5-1	TRBD1	.	CASSFFVQGAEGGELFF	TGCGCCAGCAGCTTCTTCGTACAGGGGGCCGAAGGCGGGGAGCTGTTTTTT
TRBJ2-1	TRBV11-3	.	.	CASSLEVQEQFF	TGTGCCAGCAGCTTAGAGGTTCAGGAGCAGTTCTTC
TRBJ1-4	TRBV6-5	TRBD1	.	CASTQGGTNEKLFF	TGTGCCAGCACCCAGGGGGGGACTAATGAAAAACTGTTTTTT
TRBJ2-1	TRBV9	TRBD2	.	CASSLSGGAYNEQFF	TGTGCCAGCAGCTTAAGCGGGGGCGCCTACAATGAGCAGTTCTTC
TRBJ2-3	TRBV7-2	.	.	CASSQPGLGTDTQYF	TGTGCCAGCAGCCAACCGGGACTGGGCACAGATACGCAGTATTTT
TRBJ1-4	TRBV2	.	.	CASTRQLAEKLFF	TGTGCCAGCACCCGGCAGTTAGCGGAAAAACTGTTTTTT
TRBJ1-1	TRBV27	.	.	CASSLLRTDEAFF	TGTGCCAGCAGTTTACTTCGGACAGATGAAGCTTTCTTT
TRBJ2-7	TRBV7-6	TRBD1	.	CASSHTGGSYEQYF	TGTGCCAGCAGCCATACAGGGGGCTCCTACGAGCAGTACTTC
TRBJ1-1	TRBV2	.	.	CASSGELNTEAFF	TGTGCCAGCAGTGGAGAACTGAACACTGAAGCTTTCTTT
TRBJ2-5	TRBV6-5	.	.	CASQPKGKTQYF	TGTGCCAGCCAGCCGAAGGGAAAGACCCAGTACTTC
TRBJ2-5	TRBV29-1	.	.	CSVEGSTEVNKETQYF	TGCAGCGTTGAAGGGTCCACAGAGGTTAATAAAGAGACCCAGTACTTC
TRBJ2-1	TRBV7-3	.	.	CASSPDPYRANEQFF	TGTGCCAGCAGCCCCGACCCTTACCGGGCAAATGAGCAGTTCTTC
TRBJ2-1	TRBV28	.	.	CASSLMQAAGVHNEQFF	TGTGCCAGCAGTTTGATGCAGGCCGCCGGGGTCCACAATGAGCAGTTCTTC
TRBJ2-2	TRBV4-3	.	.	CASSQDGDTGELFF	TGCGCCAGCAGCCAAGATGGGGACACCGGGGAGCTGTTTTTT
TRBJ2-1	TRBV10-3	TRBD2	.	CAIGTGTSRNNEQFF	TGTGCCATCGGGACCGGGACTAGCAGAAACAATGAGCAGTTCTTC
TRBJ2-2	TRBV4-1	.	few	CASSQDPTGRTGELFF	TGCGCCAGCAGCCAAGATCCCACAGGGCGGACCGGGGAGCTGTTTTTT
TRBJ2-3	TRBV9	.	few	CASSDQKTTDTQYF	TGTGCCAGCAGCGACCAGAAGACCACAGATACGCAGTATTTT
TRBJ2-3	TRBV27	.	.	CASSLGVSSTDTQYF	TGTGCCAGCAGTTTAGGCGTTTCTAGCACAGATACGCAGTATTTT
TRBJ1-2	TRBV6-5	TRBD1	.	CASSRKADRVGGYTF	TGTGCCAGCAGCCGCAAAGCGGACAGGGTCGGTGGCTACACCTTC
TRBJ1-6	TRBV4-2	.	few	CASSPGLPSSPLHF	TGTGCCAGCAGCCCGGGACTGCCCTCTTCACCCCTCCACTTT
TRBJ1-1	TRBV30	.	.	CAWSVGRKNTEAFF	TGTGCCTGGAGTGTCGGCAGAAAGAACACTGAAGCTTTCTTT
TRBJ1-2	TRBV19	.	few	CASRKNYGYTF	TGTGCCAGTAGAAAAAACTATGGCTACACCTTC
TRBJ2-1	TRBV4-2	TRBD2	.	CASSRAGDYNEQFF	TGTGCCAGCAGCCGAGCGGGGGACTACAATGAGCAGTTCTTC
TRBJ2-7	TRBV19	.	.	CASSINGVGKQYF	TGTGCCAGTAGTATAAACGGGGTGGGAAAGCAGTACTTC
TRBJ2-7	TRBV5-5	.	.	CASSFTVSGGDEQYF	TGTGCCAGCAGCTTTACAGTTTCGGGCGGGGACGAGCAGTACTTC
TRBJ2-7	TRBV28	.	.	CASSLQGPLSEQYF	TGTGCCAGCAGTTTACAGGGTCCCCTCTCCGAGCAGTACTTC
TRBJ1-1	TRBV2	.	.	CASSVEGVEAFF	TGTGCCAGCAGTGTTGAGGGGGTTGAAGCTTTCTTT
TRBJ2-7	TRBV5-6	.	.	CASSSVYEQYF	TGTGCCAGCAGCTCGGTCTACGAGCAGTACTTC
TRBJ2-7	TRBV19	TRBD2	.	CASTPGGSGASYEQYF	TGTGCCAGTACTCCCGGGGGTAGCGGGGCTTCCTACGAGCAGTACTTC
TRBJ1-6	TRBV2	TRBD1	.	CASSVGQGARNSPLHF	TGTGCCAGCAGCGTAGGACAGGGGGCGCGTAATTCACCCCTCCACTTT
TRBJ2-7	TRBV30	.	once	CAWRGGQGASEQYF	TGTGCCTGGAGGGGCGGGCAAGGGGCGAGCGAGCAGTACTTC
TRBJ1-5	TRBV30	TRBD1	.	CAWSVPDREHQPQHF	TGTGCCTGGAGTGTCCCGGACAGGGAGCATCAGCCCCAGCATTTT
TRBJ1-4	TRBV30	TRBD1	.	CAWTGGATNEKLFF	TGTGCCTGGACAGGGGGTGCAACTAATGAAAAACTGTTTTTT
TRBJ1-5	TRBV7-2	.	few	CASSLGRYSNQPQHF	TGTGCCAGCAGCCTGGGACGGTATAGCAATCAGCCCCAGCATTTT
TRBJ2-1	TRBV7-9	.	few	CASSLVGVAEQFF	TGTGCCAGCAGCTTAGTTGGGGTGGCGGAGCAGTTCTTC
TRBJ2-1	TRBV5-6	.	.	CASSWMDRHNEQFF	TGTGCCAGCAGCTGGATGGACCGTCACAATGAGCAGTTCTTC
TRBJ2-5	TRBV6-6	TRBD2	few	CASGVGGTSGQETQYF	TGTGCCAGTGGGGTGGGAGGGACTAGCGGTCAAGAGACCCAGTACTTC
TRBJ1-1	TRBV5-6	.	.	CASLPANVVKEAFF	TGTGCCTCCCTCCCCGCAAACGTTGTTAAGGAAGCTTTCTTT
TRBJ2-1	TRBV9	.	.	CASSVVAGENEQFF	TGTGCCAGCAGCGTAGTGGCAGGGGAAAATGAGCAGTTCTTC
TRBJ2-7	TRBV4-1	.	.	CASRPGTEGYEQYF	TGCGCCAGCAGACCCGGGACCGAAGGGTACGAGCAGTACTTC
TRBJ1-5	TRBV7-8	.	.	CASSRIGGADQPQHF	TGTGCCAGCAGCCGAATAGGCGGGGCCGATCAGCCCCAGCATTTT
TRBJ1-1	TRBV28	.	.	CASSTGFSAFF	TGTGCCAGCAGCACAGGGTTCAGCGCTTTCTTT
TRBJ2-3	TRBV9	.	.	CASSVYTDTQYF	TGTGCCAGCAGCGTGTATACAGATACGCAGTATTTT
TRBJ1-5	TRBV7-2	.	.	CASSILWDQPQHF	TGTGCCAGCAGCATTCTGTGGGATCAGCCCCAGCATTTT
TRBJ2-1	TRBV6-5	TRBD1	.	CASRPTGTGSEFF	TGTGCCAGCAGACCGACCGGGACAGGGTCCGAGTTCTTC
TRBJ1-2	TRBV6-5	.	.	CASSYSSQLPNYGYTF	TGTGCCAGCAGTTACTCCAGCCAGTTGCCGAACTATGGCTACACCTTC
TRBJ1-5	TRBV5-1	.	.	CASSLSGQPQHF	TGCGCCAGCAGCTTATCGGGTCAGCCCCAGCATTTT
TRBJ2-5	TRBV5-6	.	.	CASSLQGEVTQYF	TGTGCCAGCAGCTTGCAAGGGGAGGTGACCCAGTACTTC
TRBJ2-3	TRBV7-2	.	once	CASSFLSDTQYF	TGTGCCAGCAGCTTTCTATCAGATACGCAGTATTTT